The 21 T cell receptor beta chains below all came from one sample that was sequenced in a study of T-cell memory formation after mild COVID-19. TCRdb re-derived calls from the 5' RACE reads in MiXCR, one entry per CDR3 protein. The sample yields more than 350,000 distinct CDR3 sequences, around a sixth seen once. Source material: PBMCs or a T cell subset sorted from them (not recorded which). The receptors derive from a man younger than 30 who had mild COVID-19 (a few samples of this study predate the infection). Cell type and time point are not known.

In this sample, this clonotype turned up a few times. The CDR3 DNA sequence: TGTGCCAGCAGATCAGGACAGTCAGAGACCCAGTACTTC. Translation: CASRSGQSETQYF. The V and J genes are TRBV6-1 and TRBJ2-5; maybe TRBD1 (6 bases). The V gene's germline CDR1 is MNHNS and CDR2 SASEGT. The CDR3 loop spans 13 amino acids. Trimming took 6 bases from V and 4 from J, leaving 12 bases between them.

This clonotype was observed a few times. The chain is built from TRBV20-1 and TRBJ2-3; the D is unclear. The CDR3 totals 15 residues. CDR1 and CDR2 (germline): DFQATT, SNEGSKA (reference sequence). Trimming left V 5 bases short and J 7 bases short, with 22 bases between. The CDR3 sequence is CSAGQENLPPYTQYF. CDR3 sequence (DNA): TGCAGTGCTGGCCAGGAGAATCTCCCTCCGTATACGCAGTATTTT.

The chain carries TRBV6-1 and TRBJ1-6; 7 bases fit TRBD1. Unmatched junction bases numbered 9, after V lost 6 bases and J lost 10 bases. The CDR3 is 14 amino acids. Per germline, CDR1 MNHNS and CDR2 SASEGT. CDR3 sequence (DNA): TGTGCCAGCAGGGAACAGGGGACGGGATCACCCCTCCACTTT. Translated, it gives CASREQGTGSPLHF.

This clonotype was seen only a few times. The CDR3 bases are TGTGCCAGCTCCCCGGCAGGGCGTTTGGATACGCAGTATTTT. Translating it yields CASSPAGRLDTQYF. The V call is TRBV7-9, the J call TRBJ2-3; TRBD1 is a possible D gene (5 bases). Germline V gives CDR1 SEHNR, CDR2 FQNEAQ (reference sequence). This CDR3 comprises 14 residues. V was clipped by 8 bases and J by 6 bases, with 18 bases between them.

Written as DNA, the CDR3 is TGCAGTGCCCTTAGGGCTAGCGGGCCCTCAGATACGCAGTATTTT. Its protein is CSALRASGPSDTQYF. This chain links TRBV20-1 with TRBJ2-3, with TRBD2 matching 8 bases. The junction had 12 bases not matched to a gene; V was cut back by 6 bases and J by 4 bases. From germline, CDR1 is DFQATT and CDR2 SNEGSKA (reference sequence). The CDR3 spans 15 residues.

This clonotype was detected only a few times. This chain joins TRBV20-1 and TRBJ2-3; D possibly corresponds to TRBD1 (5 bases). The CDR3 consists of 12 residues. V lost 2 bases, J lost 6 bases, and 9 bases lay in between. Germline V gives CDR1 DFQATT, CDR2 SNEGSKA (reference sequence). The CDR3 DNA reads TGCAGTGCTAGACAGGGTGGGGATACGCAGTATTTT. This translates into CSARQGGDTQYF.

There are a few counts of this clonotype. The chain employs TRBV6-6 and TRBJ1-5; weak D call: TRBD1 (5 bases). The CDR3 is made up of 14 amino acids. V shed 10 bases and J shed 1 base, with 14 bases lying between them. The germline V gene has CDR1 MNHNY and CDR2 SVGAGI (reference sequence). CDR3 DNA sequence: TGTGCCACCATCGGGGGGGGGAGCAATCAGCCCCAGCATTTT. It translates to CATIGGGSNQPQHF.

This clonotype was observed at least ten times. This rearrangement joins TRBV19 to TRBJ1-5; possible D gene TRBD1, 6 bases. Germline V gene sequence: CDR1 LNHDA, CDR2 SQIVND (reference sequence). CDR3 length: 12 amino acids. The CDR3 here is CAIGQMDQPQHF. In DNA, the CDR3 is TGTGCGATAGGACAGATGGATCAGCCCCAGCATTTT.

The CDR3: CASSYGTGPRYGYTF. CDR3 sequence (DNA): TGCGCCAGCAGCTACGGGACAGGCCCTCGGTATGGCTACACCTTC. The V and J genes are TRBV5-1 and TRBJ1-2; TRBD1 matches at 8 bases. Germline loops: CDR1 SGHRS, CDR2 YFSETQ. The junction had 9 bases not matched to a gene; V was cut back by 3 bases and J by 5 bases. The CDR3 consists of 15 residues.

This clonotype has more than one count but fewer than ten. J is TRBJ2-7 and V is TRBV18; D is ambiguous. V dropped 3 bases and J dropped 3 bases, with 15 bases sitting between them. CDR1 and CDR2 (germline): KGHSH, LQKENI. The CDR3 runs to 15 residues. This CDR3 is CASSPPGDIRYEQYF. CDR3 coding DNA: TGTGCCAGCTCACCCCCTGGGGATATACGCTACGAGCAGTACTTC.

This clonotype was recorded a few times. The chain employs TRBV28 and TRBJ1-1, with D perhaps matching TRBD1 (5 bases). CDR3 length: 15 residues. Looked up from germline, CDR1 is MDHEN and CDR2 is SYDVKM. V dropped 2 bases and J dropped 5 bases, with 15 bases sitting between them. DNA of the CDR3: TGTGCCAGCAGTTTAGAAGCACACAGGAGAACTGAAGCTTTCTTT. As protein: CASSLEAHRRTEAFF.

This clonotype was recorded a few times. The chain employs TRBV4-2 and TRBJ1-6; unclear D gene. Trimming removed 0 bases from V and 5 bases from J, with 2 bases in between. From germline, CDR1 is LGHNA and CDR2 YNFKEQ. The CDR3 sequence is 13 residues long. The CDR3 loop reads CASSQDHNSPLHF. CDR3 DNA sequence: TGTGCCAGCAGCCAAGATCATAATTCACCCCTCCACTTT.

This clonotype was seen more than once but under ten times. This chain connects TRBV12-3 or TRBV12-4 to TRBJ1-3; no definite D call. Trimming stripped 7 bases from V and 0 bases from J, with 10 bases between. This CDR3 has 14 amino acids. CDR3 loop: CASNTVSSGNTIYF. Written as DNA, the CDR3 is TGTGCCAGCAATACAGTGAGCTCTGGAAACACCATATATTTT.

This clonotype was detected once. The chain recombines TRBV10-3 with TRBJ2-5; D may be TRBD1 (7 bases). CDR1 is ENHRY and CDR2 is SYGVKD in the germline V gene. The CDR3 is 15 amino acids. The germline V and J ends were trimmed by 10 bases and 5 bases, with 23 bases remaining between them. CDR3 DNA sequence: TGTGCCACGGCGGAGGGGGCAGGGCGGCGTGAGACCCAGTACTTC. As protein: CATAEGAGRRETQYF.

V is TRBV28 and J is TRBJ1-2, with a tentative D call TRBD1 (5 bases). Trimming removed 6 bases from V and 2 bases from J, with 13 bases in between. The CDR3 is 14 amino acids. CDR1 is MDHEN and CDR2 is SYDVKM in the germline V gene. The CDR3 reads CASRTGGGNYGYTF. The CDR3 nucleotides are TGTGCCAGCAGGACGGGGGGGGGAAACTATGGCTACACCTTC.

Here the CDR3 reads CSAWSTVHTGELFF. The CDR3 coding sequence is TGCAGTGCCTGGAGTACGGTACACACCGGGGAGCTGTTTTTT. The rearrangement links TRBV20-1 to TRBJ2-2; unclear D gene. Trimming shortened V by 6 bases and J by 3 bases, and 14 bases separated the two germline ends. In germline, CDR1 is DFQATT, CDR2 SNEGSKA (reference sequence). This CDR3 is built from 14 residues.

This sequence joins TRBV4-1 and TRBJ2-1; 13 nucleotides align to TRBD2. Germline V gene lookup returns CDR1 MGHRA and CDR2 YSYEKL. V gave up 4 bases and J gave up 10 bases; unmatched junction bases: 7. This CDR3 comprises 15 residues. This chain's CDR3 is CASSPVLAGGREQFF. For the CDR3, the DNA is TGCGCCAGCAGCCCCGTACTAGCGGGGGGGCGCGAGCAGTTCTTC.

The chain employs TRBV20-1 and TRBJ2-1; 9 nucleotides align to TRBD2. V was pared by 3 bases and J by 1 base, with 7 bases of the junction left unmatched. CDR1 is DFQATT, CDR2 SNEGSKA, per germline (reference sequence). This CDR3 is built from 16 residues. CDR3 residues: CSASAERGASYNEQFF. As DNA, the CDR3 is TGCAGTGCTAGTGCCGAGCGGGGGGCTTCCTACAATGAGCAGTTCTTC.

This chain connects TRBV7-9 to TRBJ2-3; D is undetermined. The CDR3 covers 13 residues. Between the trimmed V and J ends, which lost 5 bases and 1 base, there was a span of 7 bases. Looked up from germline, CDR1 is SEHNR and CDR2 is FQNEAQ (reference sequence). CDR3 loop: CASSVGRTDTQYF. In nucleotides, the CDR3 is TGTGCCAGCAGCGTGGGTCGCACAGATACGCAGTATTTT. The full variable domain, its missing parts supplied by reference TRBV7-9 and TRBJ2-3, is DTGVSQNPRHKITKRGQNVTFRCDPISEHNRLYWYRQTLGQGPEFLTYFQNEAQLEKSRLLSDRFSAERPKGSFSTLEIQRTEQGDSAMYLCASSVGRTDTQYFGPGTRLTVL.

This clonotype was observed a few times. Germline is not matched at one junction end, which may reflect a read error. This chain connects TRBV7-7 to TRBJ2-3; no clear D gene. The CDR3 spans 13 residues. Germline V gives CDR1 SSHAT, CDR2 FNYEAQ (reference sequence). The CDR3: CASSFSLPDTQYF. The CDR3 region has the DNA TGTGCTAGCAGCTTTAGTCTCCCAGATACGCAGTATTTT.

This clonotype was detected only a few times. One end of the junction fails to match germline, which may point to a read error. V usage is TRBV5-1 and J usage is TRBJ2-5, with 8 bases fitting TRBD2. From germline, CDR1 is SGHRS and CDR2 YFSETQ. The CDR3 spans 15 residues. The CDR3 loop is CASTLGAGAQETQYF. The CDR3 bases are TGCGCCAGCACCTTGGGAGCGGGGGCCCAAGAGACCCAGTACTTC.